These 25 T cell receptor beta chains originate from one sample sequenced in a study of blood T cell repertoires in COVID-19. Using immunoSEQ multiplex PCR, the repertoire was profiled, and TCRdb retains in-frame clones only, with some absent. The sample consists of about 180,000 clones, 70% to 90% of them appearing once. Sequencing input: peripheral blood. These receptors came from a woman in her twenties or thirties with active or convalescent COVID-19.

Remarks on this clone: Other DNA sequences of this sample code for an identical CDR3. The CDR3 DNA sequence: TGCGCCAGCAGCTCGGGGGAGACCCAGTACTTC. Translated, it gives CASSSGETQYF. The gene calls are TRBV5-1 and TRBJ2-5; D is possibly TRBD2 (5 bases). V was trimmed by 3 bases and J by 5 bases, leaving 5 bases between them. The germline CDR1 and CDR2 sequences are SGHRS and YFSETQ. This CDR3 is built from 11 residues.

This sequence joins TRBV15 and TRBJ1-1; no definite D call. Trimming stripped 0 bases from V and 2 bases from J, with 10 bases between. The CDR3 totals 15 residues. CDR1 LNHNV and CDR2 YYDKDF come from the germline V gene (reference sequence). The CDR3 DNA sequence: TGTGCCACCAGCAGAGATTCAGCGGGCAACACTGAAGCTTTCTTT. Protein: CATSRDSAGNTEAFF.

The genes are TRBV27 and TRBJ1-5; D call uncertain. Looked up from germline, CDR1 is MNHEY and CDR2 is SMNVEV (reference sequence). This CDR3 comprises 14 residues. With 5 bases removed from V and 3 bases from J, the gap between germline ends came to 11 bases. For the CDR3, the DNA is TGTGCCAGCAGTGACACCCGCAACAATCAGCCCCAGCATTTT. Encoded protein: CASSDTRNNQPQHF.

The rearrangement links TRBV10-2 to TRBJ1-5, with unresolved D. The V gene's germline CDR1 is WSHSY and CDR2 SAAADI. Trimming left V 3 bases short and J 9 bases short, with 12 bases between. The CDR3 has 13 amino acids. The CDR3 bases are TGCGCCAGCAGTGAAGTCCATCCGGGGCCCCAGCATTTT. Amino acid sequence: CASSEVHPGPQHF.

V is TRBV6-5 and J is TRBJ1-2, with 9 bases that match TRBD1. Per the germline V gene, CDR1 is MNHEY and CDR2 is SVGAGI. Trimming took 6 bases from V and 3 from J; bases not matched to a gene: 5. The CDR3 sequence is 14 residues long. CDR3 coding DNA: TGTGCCAGCAGCCCGACAGGGGGAGACTATGGCTACACCTTC. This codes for CASSPTGGDYGYTF.

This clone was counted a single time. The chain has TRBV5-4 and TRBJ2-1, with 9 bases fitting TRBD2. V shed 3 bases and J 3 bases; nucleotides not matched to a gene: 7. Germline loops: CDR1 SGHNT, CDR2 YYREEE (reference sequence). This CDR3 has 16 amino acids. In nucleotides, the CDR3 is TGTGCCAGCAGCTCATGGCGGGGGGGCGACTACAATGAGCAGTTCTTC. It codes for CASSSWRGGDYNEQFF.

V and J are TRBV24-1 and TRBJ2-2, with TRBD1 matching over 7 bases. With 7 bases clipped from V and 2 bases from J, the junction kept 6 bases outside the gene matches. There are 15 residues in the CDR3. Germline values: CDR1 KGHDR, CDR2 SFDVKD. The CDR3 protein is CATSFRGGNTGELFF. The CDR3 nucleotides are TGTGCCACCAGCTTTCGAGGGGGCAACACCGGGGAGCTGTTTTTT.

In DNA form, the CDR3 reads TGTGCCAGCAGAACGGGACTAGCGGGGGCCGGCTCCTACAATGAGCAGTTCTTC. It specifies CASRTGLAGAGSYNEQFF. The genes are TRBV11-3 and TRBJ2-1, with 14 bases aligning to TRBD2. The germline V gene has CDR1 SGHNT and CDR2 YENEEA. V lost 6 bases and J lost 0; bases outside the gene matches: 7. The CDR3 covers 18 residues.

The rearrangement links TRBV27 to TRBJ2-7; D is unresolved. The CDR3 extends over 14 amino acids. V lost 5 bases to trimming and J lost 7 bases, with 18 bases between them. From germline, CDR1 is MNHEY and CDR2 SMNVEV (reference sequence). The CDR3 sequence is CASSGRVSLREQYF. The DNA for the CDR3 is TGTGCCAGCAGTGGTCGGGTCAGCTTGAGGGAGCAGTACTTC.

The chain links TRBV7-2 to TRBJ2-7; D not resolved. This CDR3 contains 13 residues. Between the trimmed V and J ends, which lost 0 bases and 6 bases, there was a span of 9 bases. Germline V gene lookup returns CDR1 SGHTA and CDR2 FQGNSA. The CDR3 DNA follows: TGTGCCAGCAGCTTAGCGAGAATAGCCGAGCAGTACTTC. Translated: CASSLARIAEQYF. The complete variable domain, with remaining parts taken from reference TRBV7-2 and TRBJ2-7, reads GAGVSQSPSNKVTEKGKDVELRCDPISGHTALYWYRQSLGQGLEFLIYFQGNSAPDKSGLPSDRFSAERTGGSVSTLTIQRTQQEDSAVYLCASSLARIAEQYFGPGTRLTVT.

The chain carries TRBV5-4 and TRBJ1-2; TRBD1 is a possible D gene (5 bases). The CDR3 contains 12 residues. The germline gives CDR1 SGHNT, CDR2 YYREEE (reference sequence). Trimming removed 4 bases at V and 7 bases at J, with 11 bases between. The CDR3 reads CASSPGYSGYTF. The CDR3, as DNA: TGTGCCAGCAGCCCAGGGTACTCTGGCTACACCTTC. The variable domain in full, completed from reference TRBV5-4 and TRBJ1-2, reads ETGVTQSPTHLIKTRGQQVTLRCSSQSGHNTVSWYQQALGQGPQFIFQYYREEENGRGNFPPRFSGLQFPNYSSELNVNALELDDSALYLCASSPGYSGYTFGSGTRLTVV.

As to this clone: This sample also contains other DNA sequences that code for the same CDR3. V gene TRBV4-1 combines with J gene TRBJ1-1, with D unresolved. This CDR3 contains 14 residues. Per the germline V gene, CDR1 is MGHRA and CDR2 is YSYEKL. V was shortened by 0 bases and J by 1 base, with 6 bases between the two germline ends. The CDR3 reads CASSQERRNTEAFF. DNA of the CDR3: TGCGCCAGCAGCCAAGAGCGGAGGAACACTGAAGCTTTCTTT.

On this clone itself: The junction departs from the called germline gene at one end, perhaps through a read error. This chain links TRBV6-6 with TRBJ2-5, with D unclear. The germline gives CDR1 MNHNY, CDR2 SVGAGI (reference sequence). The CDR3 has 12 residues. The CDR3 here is CASSYDNRPGHF. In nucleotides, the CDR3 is TGTGCCAGCAGTTACGACAATCGACCAGGCCACTTC.

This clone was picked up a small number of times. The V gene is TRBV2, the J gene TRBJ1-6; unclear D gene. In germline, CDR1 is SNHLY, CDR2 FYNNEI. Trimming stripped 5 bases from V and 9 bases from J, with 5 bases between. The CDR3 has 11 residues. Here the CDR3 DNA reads TGTGCCAGCAGTTCTAGTTCACCCCTCCACTTT. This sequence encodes CASSSSSPLHF. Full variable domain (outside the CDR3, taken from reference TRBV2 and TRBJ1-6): EPEVTQTPSHQVTQMGQEVILRCVPISNHLYFYWYRQILGQKVEFLVSFYNNEISEKSEIFDDQFSVERPDGSNFTLKIRSTKLEDSAMYFCASSSSSPLHFGNGTRLTVT.

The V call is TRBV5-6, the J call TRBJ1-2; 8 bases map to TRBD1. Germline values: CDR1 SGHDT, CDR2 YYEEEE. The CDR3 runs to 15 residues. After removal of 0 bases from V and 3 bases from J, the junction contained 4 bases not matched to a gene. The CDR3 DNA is TGTGCCAGCAGCTTGGGGAACAGGGGGTACTATGGCTACACCTTC. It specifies CASSLGNRGYYGYTF.

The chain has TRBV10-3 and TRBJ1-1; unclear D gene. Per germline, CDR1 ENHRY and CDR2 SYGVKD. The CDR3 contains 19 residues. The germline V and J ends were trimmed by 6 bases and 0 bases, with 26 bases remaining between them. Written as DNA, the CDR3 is TGTGCCATCAGCCTGAGTCAGGAGGACCTACCTAAGCTGAACACTGAAGCTTTCTTT. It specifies CAISLSQEDLPKLNTEAFF.

The CDR3 sequence: CASSEARAEWRNQPQHF. The DNA for the CDR3 is TGTGCCAGCAGTGAAGCGAGGGCCGAATGGCGCAATCAGCCCCAGCATTTT. This chain connects TRBV6-1 to TRBJ1-5; D uncertain. The germline V gene encodes CDR1 MNHNS and CDR2 SASEGT. The CDR3 is 17 residues long. Trimming stripped 0 bases from V and 2 bases from J, with 14 bases between.

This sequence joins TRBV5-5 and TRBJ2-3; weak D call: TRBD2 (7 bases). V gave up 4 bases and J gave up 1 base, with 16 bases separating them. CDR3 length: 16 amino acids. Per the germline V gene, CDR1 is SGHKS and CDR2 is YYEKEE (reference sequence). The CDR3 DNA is TGTGCCAGCAGCCGGGGGGCAACTACCCGCACAGATACGCAGTATTTT. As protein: CASSRGATTRTDTQYF.

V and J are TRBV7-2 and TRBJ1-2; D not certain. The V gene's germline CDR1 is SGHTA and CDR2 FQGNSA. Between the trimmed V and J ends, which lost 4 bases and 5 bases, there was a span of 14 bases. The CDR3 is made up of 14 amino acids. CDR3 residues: CASSSGSSGYGYTF. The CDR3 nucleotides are TGTGCCAGCAGCTCGGGGTCTTCGGGGTATGGCTACACCTTC.

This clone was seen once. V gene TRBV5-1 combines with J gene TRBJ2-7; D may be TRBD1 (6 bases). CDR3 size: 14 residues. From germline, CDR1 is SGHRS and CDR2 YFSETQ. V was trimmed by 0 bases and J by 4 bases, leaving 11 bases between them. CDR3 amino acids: CASSLEGQLYEQYF. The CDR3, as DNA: TGCGCCAGCAGCTTGGAAGGACAGCTATACGAGCAGTACTTC.

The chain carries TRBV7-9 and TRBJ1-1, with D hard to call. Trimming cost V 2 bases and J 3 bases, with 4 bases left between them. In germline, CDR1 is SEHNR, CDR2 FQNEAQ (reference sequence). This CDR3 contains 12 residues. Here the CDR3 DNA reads TGTGCCAGCAGCTTACAGGACACTGAAGCTTTCTTT. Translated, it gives CASSLQDTEAFF.

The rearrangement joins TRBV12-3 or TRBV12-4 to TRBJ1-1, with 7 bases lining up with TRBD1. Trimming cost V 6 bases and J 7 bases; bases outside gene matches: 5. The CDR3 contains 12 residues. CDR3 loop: CASSRDRSEAFF. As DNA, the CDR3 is TGTGCCAGCAGCAGGGACAGAAGTGAAGCTTTCTTT.

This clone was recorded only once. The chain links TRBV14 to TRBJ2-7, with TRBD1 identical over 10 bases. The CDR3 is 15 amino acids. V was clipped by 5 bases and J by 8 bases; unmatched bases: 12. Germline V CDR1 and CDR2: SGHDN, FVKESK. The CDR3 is CASSGPGTGASQQYF. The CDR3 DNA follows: TGTGCCAGCAGCGGACCCGGGACAGGGGCCTCCCAGCAGTACTTC.

The CDR3 protein is CASSSTGGLGELFF. The CDR3, as DNA: TGTGCCAGCAGCTCAACAGGGGGCTTGGGGGAGCTGTTTTTT. This rearrangement joins TRBV3-1 (or the pseudogene TRBV3-2) to TRBJ2-2; the match to TRBD1 covers 9 bases. Trimming removed 5 bases from V and 8 bases from J; junction bases left unmatched: 6. Germline V gives CDR1 LGHDT, CDR2 YNNKEL (reference sequence). This CDR3 is built from 14 residues.

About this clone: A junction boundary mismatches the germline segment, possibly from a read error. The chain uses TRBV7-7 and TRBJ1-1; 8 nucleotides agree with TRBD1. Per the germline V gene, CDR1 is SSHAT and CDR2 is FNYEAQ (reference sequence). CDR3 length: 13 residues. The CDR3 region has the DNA TGTGCTAGCAGCTTTGACAGGGGAGGTGAAGCTTTCTTT. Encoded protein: CASSFDRGGEAFF.